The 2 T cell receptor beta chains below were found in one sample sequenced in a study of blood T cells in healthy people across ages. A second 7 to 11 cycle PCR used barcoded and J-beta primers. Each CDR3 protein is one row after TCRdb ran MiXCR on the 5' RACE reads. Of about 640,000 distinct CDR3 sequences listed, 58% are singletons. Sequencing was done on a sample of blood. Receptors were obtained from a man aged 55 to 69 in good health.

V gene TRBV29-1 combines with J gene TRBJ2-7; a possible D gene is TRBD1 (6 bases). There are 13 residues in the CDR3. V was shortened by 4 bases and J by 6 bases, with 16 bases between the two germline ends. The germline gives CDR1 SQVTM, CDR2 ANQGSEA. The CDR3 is CSVAFQGIPEQYF. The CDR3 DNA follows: TGCAGCGTTGCTTTCCAGGGGATCCCCGAGCAGTACTTC.

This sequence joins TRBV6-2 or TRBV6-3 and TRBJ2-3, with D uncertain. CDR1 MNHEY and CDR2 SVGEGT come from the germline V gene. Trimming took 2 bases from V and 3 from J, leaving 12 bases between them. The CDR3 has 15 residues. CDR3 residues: CASSYAQHWTDTQYF. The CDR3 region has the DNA TGTGCCAGCAGTTACGCCCAGCATTGGACAGATACGCAGTATTTT.